This TCR beta chain was sequenced in a study of TIL therapy for anti-PD-1-resistant metastatic lung cancer. For the study at large: Most patients had lung adenocarcinoma. By whole-exome sequencing, median non-synonymous tumor mutation burden was less than 1.6 mutations per megabase. General study results and limits: The cohort had more treatment-naive, never-smoker and oncogene-addicted patients than typical.

The libraries were made with immunoSEQ v3. The data were produced by immunoSEQ multiplex PCR, yet TCRdb's version contains in-frame clones alone and is incomplete. The profile shows some 16,000 clones, about 68% of them singletons. About this clone: Antigen specificity is unknown.

This CDR3 region has 15 residues. Germline CDR1 and CDR2: MNHEY and SMNVEV (reference sequence). Trimming took 6 bases from V and 6 from J; bases not matched to a gene: 8. Time point defined: pre-treatment sample, taken before nivolumab and TIL therapy. Sequencing was performed on blood, taken at baseline. The receptor comes from a person aged 30 to 80 with non-small cell lung cancer. The chain uses TRBV27 and TRBJ1-2; 12 bases are shared with TRBD1. The CDR3 sequence is CASSQLGQGADGYTF. The CDR3 DNA is TGTGCCAGCAGCCAGCTGGGACAGGGGGCGGATGGCTACACCTTC.